This T cell receptor (beta chain) was identified during a study of T cell clonality in common variable immunodeficiency (dated by TCRdb to the mid-2010s). Points the paper makes about the study in general: Healthy controls shared more TCRbeta clones with each other than CVID subjects shared among themselves (p < 0.0001). Differences among patients in the CVID cohort limited the correlations between repertoire features and clinical complications. The authors noted that sequencing repertoires of T cell subpopulations would be needed to clarify what caused the increased clonality in CVID. Although equal DNA input was used, an average of approximately 82,000 unique sequences per sample was obtained for controls, compared with around 32,000 for CVID samples. CVID TCRbeta sequences reportedly showed fewer deletions and N-nucleotide insertions and lacked highly modified clones with 13 or more V deletions. TCRbeta clonality was higher in CVID subjects than in healthy controls (t-test p = 0.018), and the increase was most characteristic of about a third of subjects.

Standard criteria were used to diagnose CVID, namely serum IgG, IgA and/or IgM reduced below the normal range together with specific antibody deficiency. There were around 43 subjects in the CVID group (roughly 15 female and roughly 30 male), ranging in age from about 8 to 64 years, with a mean age of 40. Most of the CVID patients and most of the healthy controls were of Caucasian heritage. At the time of study participation, every CVID subject had been on replacement immunoglobulin therapy for at least one year. At blood collection, none of the CVID subjects was ill or on immunomodulatory or immunosuppressive medication. Heparinized peripheral whole blood samples of about 5 to 8 ml were collected from each donor. Genomic DNA from adults with common variable immune deficiency (CVID) and from healthy adult controls was the source for sequencing TCRbeta CDR3 repertoires. Diluted blood was subjected to density centrifugation over Hypaque 1077 or Ficoll-Paque for isolation of peripheral blood mononuclear cells. Genomic DNA was extracted from unsorted mononuclear cells by Qiagen column purification or by a centrifugation-based method.

Equivalent amounts of genomic DNA from CVID and control samples were used as sequencing input. For every sample, a 60 bp segment covering the rearranged TCRbeta CDR3 region was amplified and then sequenced. TCRbeta amplification used the immunoSEQ assay, a bias-corrected multiplex PCR with high-throughput sequencing. The source study handled its data this way. Every unique nucleotide sequence was considered a clone and was annotated with V, D and J genes, copy number and frequency. Sequences were labeled productive if in frame, and non-productive if out of frame or containing stop codons. As previously described, clonality was computed from Shannon's entropy. The predicted amino acid sequences of productive clones were used to derive the mean CDR3 Kyte-Doolittle hydropathy. Using the R hclust function, scaled V gene usage was clustered hierarchically with Manhattan distance and complete linkage. Sharing of clones by CDR3 amino acid sequence was evaluated through resampling of 12 repertoires per group over 100 rounds. The repertoires were searched for over 60 published EBV-specific TCRbeta sequences and 200 to 300 published CMV-specific TCRbeta sequences. After two CVID samples that produced fewer than 10,000 sequences were dropped from the analysis, a few dozen CVID repertoires remained. TCRdb's version of the immuneACCESS table is confined to in-frame rearrangements and falls short of the full clone set. An unresolved V gene accounts for under half of the shortfall where checked; the remainder is of unknown origin. V, J and clone size are taken as reported in that table, and D and trimming were inferred from the DNA itself. The table gives about 34,000 clones for this sample, with none occurring only once. Of the sample, around 28% is held by the ten largest clones.

As for this clone: What this receptor recognizes is not known. The sequenced fragment ends 3 residues before the CDR3 boundary, so the rest is inferred from the germline J gene.

Including cysteine and phenylalanine, the CDR3 has 15 amino acids. The DNA has 36 bases, all within the CDR3, and is read from base 1. A distance of 13 bases separates the germline ends of V and J, which lose 2 bases and 0 bases respectively. The germline V gene (reference sequence) specifies DFQATT as CDR1 and SNEGSKA as CDR2. The sequence is built from TRBV20-1 and TRBJ1-1; the D gene cannot be named for sure. The receptor was derived from a human donor with common variable immunodeficiency. The sample was peripheral blood mononuclear cells. The CDR3 region has the sequence CSARLQQVMNTEAFF. The sequenced part of the CDR3 DNA is TGCAGTGCTAGACTTCAGCAGGTCATGAACACTGAA.